This passage covers 15 T cell receptor beta chains from one sample sequenced in a study of shared clonotypes between healthy human individuals. Produced via immunoSEQ multiplex PCR; TCRdb's table is partial and in-frame only. Seen here are 2 million or so clones, 85% to 95% observed once, and the top ten hold roughly 0.13%. Source material: naive CD4+ T cells sorted from blood. Sample subset: CD45RA+ positively selected. Source of these receptors: a man aged 18 to 30 in good health.

The genes are TRBV5-3 and TRBJ2-7; 10 bases match TRBD2. TRBV5-3 is sorted into the ORF group, with uncertain function. V dropped 5 bases and J dropped 0; count of bases not matched to a gene: 8. CDR3 size: 16 residues. CDR3 DNA: TGTGCCAGAAGTTTAAGTAAGCGGGAGGGCTCCTACGAGCAGTACTTC. Translation: CARSLSKREGSYEQYF.

The chain couples TRBV10-1 to TRBJ2-7, with D uncertain. This CDR3 is 14 amino acids long. The V and J ends lost 4 bases and 6 bases respectively, with 16 bases between them. Germline CDR1 is WNHNN and CDR2 is SYGVQD (reference sequence). The CDR3 region has the DNA TGCGCCAGCAGTGCCGGGTCACCCTTTGGCGAGCAGTACTTC. Translating gives CASSAGSPFGEQYF.

V gene TRBV2 combines with J gene TRBJ1-5; D remains ambiguous. The CDR3 runs 13 residues. Deletions cut 1 base from V and 6 bases from J, with 7 bases between. The germline V gene encodes CDR1 SNHLY and CDR2 FYNNEI. CDR3 residues: CASSEGISQPQHF. The CDR3 region has the DNA TGTGCCAGCAGTGAAGGGATTTCTCAGCCCCAGCATTTT.

J is TRBJ2-5 and V is TRBV14; D is tentatively TRBD1 or TRBD2 (5 bases each). Germline assignment: CDR1 SGHDN and CDR2 FVKESK. This CDR3 region has 17 residues. Trimming shortened V by 0 bases and J by 1 base, and 15 bases separated the two germline ends. The CDR3 sequence is CASSQEGVVGSQETQYF. In DNA, the CDR3 is TGTGCCAGCAGCCAAGAGGGGGTAGTCGGATCCCAAGAGACCCAGTACTTC.

The chain joins TRBV10-3 to TRBJ2-1; D is undetermined. The length of the CDR3 is 14 residues. V lost 5 bases and J 1 base, leaving 9 bases between the germline ends. Germline-derived CDR1 and CDR2 are ENHRY and SYGVKD. CDR3 in amino acids: CAISNQASYNEQFF. CDR3 DNA: TGTGCCATCAGTAATCAAGCTTCCTACAATGAGCAGTTCTTC.

The CDR3 reads CASRVAGGPGEQFF. The CDR3 DNA sequence: TGTGCCAGCAGGGTAGCGGGGGGGCCGGGAGAGCAGTTCTTC. This sequence joins TRBV2 and TRBJ2-1; TRBD2 aligns across 11 bases. With 6 bases clipped from V and 10 bases from J, the junction kept 8 bases outside the gene matches. The CDR3 covers 14 residues. Germline CDR1 SNHLY, CDR2 FYNNEI.

The chain is built from TRBV11-2 and TRBJ2-7; 7 nucleotides align to TRBD1. With V trimmed by 4 bases and J by 0 bases, 9 bases remained unmatched. The CDR3 has 16 residues. Germline CDR1 reads SGHAT; CDR2 reads FQNNGV. The CDR3 reads CASSSYRGLSSYEQYF. CDR3 in DNA: TGTGCCAGCAGCTCCTATAGGGGGCTAAGCTCCTACGAGCAGTACTTC.

V usage is TRBV7-9 and J usage is TRBJ1-3, with D possibly TRBD1 on 6 matching bases. Germline-derived CDR1 and CDR2 are SEHNR and FQNEAQ (reference sequence). Trimming took 5 bases from V and 4 from J, leaving 12 bases between them. CDR3 size: 14 residues. The CDR3 spells CASSRRDIGNTIYF. The DNA of the CDR3 is TGTGCCAGCAGCCGCCGGGACATCGGAAACACCATATATTTT.

This chain joins TRBV5-4 and TRBJ2-5; TRBD1 matches at 11 bases. Germline V gene sequence: CDR1 SGHNT, CDR2 YYREEE (reference sequence). V was clipped by 4 bases and J by 5 bases; unmatched bases: 7. This CDR3 spans 15 amino acids. CDR3 nucleotide sequence: TGTGCCAGCAGCCACCGGACAGGGGGCGAGGAGACCCAGTACTTC. It encodes CASSHRTGGEETQYF.

This chain uses TRBV2 with TRBJ1-6; 9 bases agree with TRBD1. Germline CDR1 and CDR2: SNHLY and FYNNEI. The CDR3 extends over 15 amino acids. The V gene end was trimmed by 6 bases and the J gene end by 11 bases; junction bases not matched to a gene: 11. CDR3 protein: CASRPPGQGAPPLHF. CDR3 nucleotide sequence: TGTGCCAGCAGACCACCGGGACAGGGAGCGCCACCCCTCCACTTT.

Points on this clone: Other nucleotide sequences in the sample specify the same CDR3. This chain connects TRBV6-5 to TRBJ2-5; 7 bases fit TRBD2. Unmatched junction bases numbered 9, after V lost 6 bases and J lost 5 bases. This CDR3 spans 14 amino acids. Germline CDR1 MNHEY, CDR2 SVGAGI. The CDR3 region has the DNA TGTGCCAGCAGACCGGGGGGTGGAAGGGAGACCCAGTACTTC. This sequence encodes CASRPGGGRETQYF.

The chain couples TRBV25-1 to TRBJ2-2, with D tentatively TRBD1 (6 bases). Trimming removed 5 bases from V and 8 bases from J, with 18 bases in between. This CDR3 spans 15 amino acids. Germline V gene lookup returns CDR1 MGHDK and CDR2 SYGVNS. The CDR3 spells CASSRPGDRGGELFF. In nucleotides, the CDR3 is TGTGCCAGCAGTCGGCCAGGGGACCGAGGAGGGGAGCTGTTTTTT.

The chain is built from TRBV30 and TRBJ2-1; TRBD1 aligns across 7 bases. The CDR3 covers 20 residues. The germline CDR1 and CDR2 sequences are GTSNPN and SVGIG (reference sequence). V lost 0 bases and J lost 6; bases outside the gene matches: 23. In DNA form, the CDR3 reads TGTGCCTGGAGTGTACAGTGGGACAGCCGATCGCTTTACTTTAGCAATGAGCAGTTCTTC. It codes for CAWSVQWDSRSLYFSNEQFF.

The rearrangement uses TRBV28 and TRBJ2-7, with D perhaps TRBD2 (6 bases). The V and J ends lost 7 bases and 7 bases respectively, with 14 bases between them. The CDR3 length is 12 residues. Germline V lookup: CDR1 MDHEN, CDR2 SYDVKM. For the CDR3, the DNA is TGTGCCAGCACCTCACGGGGGAGGGAGCAGTACTTC. The encoded protein is CASTSRGREQYF.

This sequence joins TRBV6-1 and TRBJ2-5; 9 nucleotides align to TRBD1. The CDR3 is made up of 15 amino acids. Germline CDR1 and CDR2: MNHNS and SASEGT. The J segment lost 4 bases and the V segment lost 6 bases, leaving 9 bases of the junction unmatched. CDR3 nucleotides: TGTGCCAGCAGAGATTACAGGGGGCTCACAGAGACCCAGTACTTC. It specifies CASRDYRGLTETQYF.